Listed here are 10 T cell receptor beta chains from one sample, sequenced in a study of blood T cell repertoires in COVID-19. Profiled with immunoSEQ multiplex PCR; TCRdb holds only in-frame clones, not every one. The sample includes 130,000 or so clones, roughly 86% seen only once; the top ten take 9.5% to 15%. Sequencing was performed on peripheral blood. Receptors originate from a human donor in a cohort sampled during active COVID-19.

The chain links TRBV4-2 to TRBJ1-2, with TRBD1 identical over 9 bases. V gave up 0 bases and J gave up 3 bases; unmatched junction bases: 5. Germline CDR1 is LGHNA and CDR2 is YNFKEQ. The CDR3 covers 16 residues. The CDR3 nucleotides read TGTGCCAGCAGCCAAGATGGGACAGGGCCCCACTATGGCTACACCTTC. It encodes CASSQDGTGPHYGYTF.

This rearrangement joins TRBV2 to TRBJ2-3; 8 nucleotides match TRBD2. This CDR3 contains 16 residues. J gave up 0 bases and V 8 bases, and 10 bases lay outside the gene matches. The V gene's germline CDR1 is SNHLY and CDR2 FYNNEI. The CDR3 nucleotides are TGTGCCAGCCTGAATAGCGGGACTGGCAGCACAGATACGCAGTATTTT. This sequence encodes CASLNSGTGSTDTQYF.

The chain combines TRBV10-1 with TRBJ2-3; 7 positions agree with TRBD2. The junction had 5 bases not matched to a gene; V was cut back by 3 bases and J by 2 bases. The CDR3 has 15 amino acids. Germline V gives CDR1 WNHNN, CDR2 SYGVQD (reference sequence). The CDR3: CASSEASGNTDTQYF. CDR3 nucleotide sequence: TGCGCCAGCAGTGAAGCTAGCGGAAACACAGATACGCAGTATTTT.

This chain links TRBV3-1 (or the pseudogene TRBV3-2) with TRBJ1-1, with 8 nucleotides matching TRBD1. Per the germline V gene, CDR1 is LGHDT and CDR2 is YNNKEL (reference sequence). V was pared by 4 bases and J by 1 base, with 8 bases of the junction left unmatched. The CDR3 contains 16 residues. CDR3 region: CASSPWTGKGNTEAFF. In nucleotides, the CDR3 is TGTGCCAGCAGCCCCTGGACAGGGAAGGGGAACACTGAAGCTTTCTTT.

The chain carries TRBV7-9 and TRBJ1-1; D call uncertain. The CDR3 extends over 14 amino acids. Germline loops: CDR1 SEHNR, CDR2 FQNEAQ (reference sequence). V lost 10 bases and J 0 bases, leaving 15 bases between the germline ends. The DNA of the CDR3 is TGTGCCATCTGGGCAGGAACCTTGAACACTGAAGCTTTCTTT. It is translated as CAIWAGTLNTEAFF.

The V and J genes are TRBV7-2 and TRBJ1-6; possibly TRBD1 for D (6 bases). Per germline, CDR1 SGHTA and CDR2 FQGNSA. V was pared by 5 bases and J by 5 bases, with 13 bases between. The CDR3 extends over 15 amino acids. The CDR3 region has the DNA TGTGCCAGCAGCCCCGGGACATATAATAATTCACCCCTCCACTTT. Protein product: CASSPGTYNNSPLHF. The whole variable domain, filled in from reference TRBV7-2 and TRBJ1-6, reads GAGVSQSPSNKVTEKGKDVELRCDPISGHTALYWYRQSLGQGLEFLIYFQGNSAPDKSGLPSDRFSAERTGGSVSTLTIQRTQQEDSAVYLCASSPGTYNNSPLHFGNGTRLTVT.

J is TRBJ1-3 and V is TRBV12-5; the D is unclear. The CDR3 covers 15 residues. Germline V gene data show CDR1 as LGHNT and CDR2 as FRNRAP. V shed 1 base and J shed 0 bases, with 7 bases lying between them. The CDR3 coding sequence is TGTGCTAGTGGTTTGGGCGCGGGCTCTGGAAACACCATATATTTT. Translating gives CASGLGAGSGNTIYF.

The chain couples TRBV5-1 to TRBJ1-1; TRBD1 matches at 7 bases. The trim removed 4 bases at V and 5 bases at J, leaving 8 bases unmatched. The length of the CDR3 is 14 residues. CDR1 SGHRS and CDR2 YFSETQ come from the germline V gene. CDR3 sequence reads: CASSPLQGMTEAFF. In DNA form, the CDR3 reads TGCGCCAGCAGCCCCTTACAGGGGATGACTGAAGCTTTCTTT.

The chain recombines TRBV5-1 with TRBJ2-7, with 7 bases matching TRBD2. Germline lookup yields CDR1 SGHRS and CDR2 YFSETQ. The CDR3 extends over 15 amino acids. Trimming cost V 0 bases and J 1 base; bases outside gene matches: 4. The CDR3 sequence is CASSLAVGGSYEQYF. DNA for the CDR3: TGCGCCAGCAGCTTGGCGGTGGGGGGGTCCTACGAGCAGTACTTC.

The chain carries TRBV10-3 and TRBJ1-4; D unresolved. CDR1 and CDR2 (germline): ENHRY, SYGVKD. V gave up 0 bases and J gave up 3 bases, with 8 bases separating them. CDR3 length: 15 residues. Here the CDR3 DNA reads TGTGCCATCAGTGAGTCCGGGTCGCCTAATGAAAAACTGTTTTTT. Its translation: CAISESGSPNEKLFF.